This TCR beta chain emerged from a study of CD8 T cells in Susac syndrome. Study-level findings and limits: The study conceded that relatively few individuals underwent its TCR sequencing and HLA analysis.

An amount of RNA that ranged from roughly 0.45 to 1 ug was reverse transcribed with random hexamers. In TCRdb, the immunoSEQ multiplex PCR reads were re-called with MiXCR into one record per CDR3 protein. Among about 200,000 distinct CDR3 sequences, about 95% were seen once, and the ten largest hold 0.07% to 0.095%. The CDR3 has 13 residues. Germline lookup yields CDR1 KGHSH and CDR2 LQKENI. With 6 bases removed from V and 1 base from J, the gap between germline ends came to 9 bases. On this clonotype itself: Antigen specificity is unknown.

This sequence originates from a human donor with multiple sclerosis. The sample taken for sequencing was CD4+ T cells from PBMCs. This chain joins TRBV18 and TRBJ1-1; D uncertain. The CDR3 loop reads CASSPTANTEAFF. CDR3 DNA: TGTGCCAGCTCTCCCACGGCGAACACTGAAGCTTTCTTT.